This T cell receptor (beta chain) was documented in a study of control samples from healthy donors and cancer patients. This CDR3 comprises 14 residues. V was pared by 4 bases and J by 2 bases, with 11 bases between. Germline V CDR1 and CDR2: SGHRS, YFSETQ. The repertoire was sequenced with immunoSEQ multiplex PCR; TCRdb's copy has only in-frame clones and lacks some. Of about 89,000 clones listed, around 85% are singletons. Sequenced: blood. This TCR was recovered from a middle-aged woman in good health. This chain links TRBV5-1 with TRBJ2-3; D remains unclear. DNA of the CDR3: TGCGCCAGCAGCCTCCGGCAGTCCACAGATACGCAGTATTTT. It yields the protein CASSLRQSTDTQYF.